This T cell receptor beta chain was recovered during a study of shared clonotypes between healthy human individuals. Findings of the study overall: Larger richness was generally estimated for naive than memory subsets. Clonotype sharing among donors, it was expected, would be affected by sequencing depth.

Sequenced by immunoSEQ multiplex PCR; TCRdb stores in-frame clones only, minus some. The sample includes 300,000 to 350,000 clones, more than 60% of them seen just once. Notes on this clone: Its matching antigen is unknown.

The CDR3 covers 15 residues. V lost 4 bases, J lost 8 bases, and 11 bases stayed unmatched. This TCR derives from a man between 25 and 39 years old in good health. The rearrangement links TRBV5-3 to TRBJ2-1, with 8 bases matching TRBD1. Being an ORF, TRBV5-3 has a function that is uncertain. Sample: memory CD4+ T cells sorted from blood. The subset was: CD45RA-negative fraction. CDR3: CARSLSGDRIDEQFF. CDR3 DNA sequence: TGTGCCAGAAGCCTCTCAGGGGACAGGATCGATGAGCAGTTCTTC.